This is a list of T cell receptor beta chains from one sample in a study of human T cells and chemical hapten exposure. TCRdb used MiXCR to reprocess the RACE reads, holding one entry per CDR3 protein. The sample contains about 47,000 distinct CDR3 sequences, approximately 4% of which appear only once. The sample consisted of whole blood. The receptors originated from a human donor in good health. Some clones in this sample may be carry-over from other donors' samples. CDR3s include the opening cysteine and the closing phenylalanine or tryptophan. The D gene is left open where the match is weak. A row's size may be missing; if present it is once, few, many or a size class.

abundance,len,j_gene,v_gene,d_gene,CDR3nt,CDR3aa
many,18,TRBJ2-1,TRBV27,TRBD2,TGTGCCAGCAGTTCCCCAGGACTAGCGGGAGGGAGCGACAATGAGCAGTTCTTC,CASSSPGLAGGSDNEQFF
many,15,TRBJ2-1,TRBV3-1,-,TGTGCCAGCAGCCATCGGGCCCCAGGGGCAAATGAGCAGTTCTTC,CASSHRAPGANEQFF
-,12,TRBJ2-7,TRBV29-1,-,TGCAGCGTTGAAGGCGGTGGCGGGGAGCAGTACTTC,CSVEGGGGEQYF
many,16,TRBJ1-2,TRBV11-2,-,TGTGCCAGCAGCTTAGGTCGGGGGACGGGAAACGATGGCTACACCTTC,CASSLGRGTGNDGYTF
many,17,TRBJ1-1,TRBV5-1,-,TGCGCCAGCAGCTTTTTGACTGGACAGCGGGAGAGCACTGAAGCTTTCTTT,CASSFLTGQRESTEAFF
many,13,TRBJ1-1,TRBV6-1,TRBD1,TGTGCCAGCAGTGAATACAGGGGGGATGAAGCTTTCTTT,CASSEYRGDEAFF
few,10,TRBJ2-7,TRBV20-1,-,TGCAGTGCTACCAACTACGAGCAGTACTTC,CSATNYEQYF
many,13,TRBJ2-7,TRBV28,-,TGTGCCAGCACCCCGGACAGTCCCTACGAGCAGTACTTC,CASTPDSPYEQYF
many,13,TRBJ1-2,TRBV18,-,TGTGCCAGCTCACCACCAACGGGGTATGGCTACACCTTC,CASSPPTGYGYTF
many,15,TRBJ1-6,TRBV28,-,TGTGCCCACCTCCCGCGGGGCTCCTATAATTCACCCCTCCACTTT,CAHLPRGSYNSPLHF
many,18,TRBJ2-3,TRBV13,TRBD2,TGTGCCAGCAGCCCCCCGGCTAGCGGGAGGGAGAGCACAGATACGCAGTATTTT,CASSPPASGRESTDTQYF
many,15,TRBJ2-5,TRBV9,-,TGTGCCAGCAGCGCCCCCGGACTCATGCAAGAGACCCAGTACTTC,CASSAPGLMQETQYF
many,16,TRBJ2-1,TRBV12-3/TRBV12-4,TRBD1,TGTGCCAGCAGTTCCCCGGGACAGGGAGGATCCAATGAGCAGTTCTTC,CASSSPGQGGSNEQFF
few,15,TRBJ1-3,TRBV28,-,TGTGCCAGCAAGGGGGGTATGATTACTGGAAACACCATATATTTT,CASKGGMITGNTIYF
many,13,TRBJ2-4,TRBV7-9,-,TGTGCCAGCAGCTTGGCCAGGAGTGACATTCAGTACTTC,CASSLARSDIQYF
-,13,TRBJ1-1,TRBV28,-,TGTGCCAGCAGATTGGGTCGAGAGAATGAAGCTTTCTTT,CASRLGRENEAFF
many,13,TRBJ2-3,TRBV10-1,-,TGCGCCAGCAGTGGAACAGTCACAGATACGCAGTATTTT,CASSGTVTDTQYF
few,15,TRBJ1-5,TRBV2,TRBD1,TGTGCCAGCAGTAGGCGACAGGGGAAAGTTCAGCCCCAGCATTTT,CASSRRQGKVQPQHF
many,14,TRBJ2-7,TRBV6-2/TRBV6-3,TRBD2,TGTGCCAGCAGTACTTCTAGCGGGAGGTCCGAGCAGTACTTC,CASSTSSGRSEQYF
many,15,TRBJ1-6,TRBV6-5,-,TGTGCCAGCAGTTACGCCGCGGGACCTAGGGTGGCCCTCCACTTT,CASSYAAGPRVALHF
-,16,TRBJ1-6,TRBV4-1,TRBD1,TGCGCCAGCAGCCAGACGACAGGGGGCGGGTTTTCACCCCTCCACTTT,CASSQTTGGGFSPLHF
many,14,TRBJ2-1,TRBV29-1,TRBD2,TGCAGCGTGCGGGCGGGAGGATCCTACAATGAGCAGTTCTTC,CSVRAGGSYNEQFF
many,13,TRBJ1-6,TRBV20-1,-,TGCAGTGCTAGCGCACAGTTTAATTCACCCCTCCACTTT,CSASAQFNSPLHF
many,15,TRBJ1-2,TRBV5-5,TRBD1,TGTGCCAGCAGCTTGGTGGCGACAGGGGAAGGAGGCTACACCTTC,CASSLVATGEGGYTF
few,17,TRBJ2-1,TRBV24-1,TRBD2,TGTGCCACCAGTGATTTGCCCCTAGCGGGATACTACAATGAGCAGTTCTTC,CATSDLPLAGYYNEQFF
many,15,TRBJ2-7,TRBV29-1,TRBD1,TGCAGCGTTGAAGTGGGGCAGGGGGTCAACTACGAGCAGTACTTC,CSVEVGQGVNYEQYF
many,16,TRBJ2-5,TRBV7-6,-,TGTGCCAGCAGCGGAAGCCTTAAGGGGATTCGAGAGACCCAGTACTTC,CASSGSLKGIRETQYF
-,15,TRBJ2-6,TRBV28,-,TGTGCCAGCAAATCGGGCACCTCTGGGGCCAACGTCCTGACTTTC,CASKSGTSGANVLTF
many,17,TRBJ2-1,TRBV2,TRBD2,TGTGCCAGCAGTGATAGCCCTCTAGCGGGAACCTACAATGAGCAGTTCTTC,CASSDSPLAGTYNEQFF
few,17,TRBJ1-4,TRBV20-1,-,TGCAGTGCCCAAACCATCAGGGGCACCGGGACTAATGAAAAACTGTTTTTT,CSAQTIRGTGTNEKLFF
-,17,TRBJ2-2,TRBV5-6,TRBD1,TGTGCCAGCAGCTGGGGCGACATCAGGGGGTACACCGGGGAGCTGTTTTTT,CASSWGDIRGYTGELFF
many,15,TRBJ2-1,TRBV5-6,-,TGTGCCAGCAGCTGGGGGGCAGGGGGACCCATAGAGCAGTTCTTC,CASSWGAGGPIEQFF
few,14,TRBJ1-4,TRBV14,-,TGTGCCAGCAGCCAAGACCCAGGGAATGAAAAACTGTTTTTT,CASSQDPGNEKLFF
few,15,TRBJ1-4,TRBV18,-,TGTGCCAGCTCACGATCCGGGCCGACGGGCGAAAAACTGTTTTTT,CASSRSGPTGEKLFF
many,15,TRBJ2-6,TRBV28,TRBD1,TGTGCCAGCAGTCCGGACAGGGTCGGGGCCAACGTCCTGACTTTC,CASSPDRVGANVLTF
few,17,TRBJ1-3,TRBV4-1,-,TGCGCCAGCAGCCAAGATGACTTGGGGACGGCTGGAAACACCATATATTTT,CASSQDDLGTAGNTIYF
many,16,TRBJ2-2,TRBV7-9,-,TGTGCCAGCAGCTTAGTTCAGGGTGAGGAGACCGGGGAGCTGTTTTTT,CASSLVQGEETGELFF
many,11,TRBJ1-1,TRBV28,-,TGTGCCAGCAGTTATCAGGGTGAAGCTTTCTTT,CASSYQGEAFF
many,15,TRBJ2-1,TRBV12-3/TRBV12-4,TRBD2,TGTGCCAGTGAGTATAGCGGGGGCTCCTACAATGAGCAGTTCTTC,CASEYSGGSYNEQFF
many,13,TRBJ2-3,TRBV29-1,-,TGCAGCGTTGATTTGCTGCTTAAGGATACGCAGTATTTT,CSVDLLLKDTQYF
-,13,TRBJ1-4,TRBV20-1,-,TGCAGTGCTAGAGTAGGGACTGGCACAAGACTGTTTTTT,CSARVGTGTRLFF
many,16,TRBJ2-7,TRBV27,TRBD1,TGTGCCAGCAGTTTATCAAGGGACAGGGGCTACTACGAGCAGTACTTC,CASSLSRDRGYYEQYF